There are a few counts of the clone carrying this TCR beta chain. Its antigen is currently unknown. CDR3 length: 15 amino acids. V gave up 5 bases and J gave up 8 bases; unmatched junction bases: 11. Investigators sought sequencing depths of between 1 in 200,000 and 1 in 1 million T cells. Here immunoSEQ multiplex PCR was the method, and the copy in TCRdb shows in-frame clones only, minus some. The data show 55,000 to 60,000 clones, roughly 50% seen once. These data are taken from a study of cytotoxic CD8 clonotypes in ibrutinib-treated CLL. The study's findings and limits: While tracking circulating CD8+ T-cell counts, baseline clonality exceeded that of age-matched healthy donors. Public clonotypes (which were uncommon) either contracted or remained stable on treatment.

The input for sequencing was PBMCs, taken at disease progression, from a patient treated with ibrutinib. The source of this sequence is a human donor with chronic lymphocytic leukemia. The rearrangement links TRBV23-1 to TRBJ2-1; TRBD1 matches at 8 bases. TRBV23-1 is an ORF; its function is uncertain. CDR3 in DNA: TGCGCCAGCAGTGAGACAGGGGCGGCCATGTATGAGCAGTTCTTC. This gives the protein CASSETGAAMYEQFF.